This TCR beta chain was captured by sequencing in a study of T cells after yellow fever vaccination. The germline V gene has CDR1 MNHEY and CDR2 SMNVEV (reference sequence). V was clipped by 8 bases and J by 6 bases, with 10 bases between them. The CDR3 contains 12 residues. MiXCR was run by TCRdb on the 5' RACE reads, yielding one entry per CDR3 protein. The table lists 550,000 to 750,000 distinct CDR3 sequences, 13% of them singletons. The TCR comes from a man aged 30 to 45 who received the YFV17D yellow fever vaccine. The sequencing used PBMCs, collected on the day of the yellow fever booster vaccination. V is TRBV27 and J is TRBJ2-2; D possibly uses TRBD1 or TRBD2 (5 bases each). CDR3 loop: CASWGLAGELFF. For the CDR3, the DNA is TGTGCCAGCTGGGGGTTGGCCGGGGAGCTGTTTTTT.